The 32 T cell receptor beta chains below all came from one sample that was sequenced in a study of blood T cell repertoires in COVID-19. Here immunoSEQ multiplex PCR was the method, and the copy in TCRdb shows in-frame clones only, minus some. The data hold about 430,000 clones, with 70% to 90% observed a single time. The source material was PBMCs or T cells enriched from blood (not recorded which). The source is a woman aged 18-35 years who had been exposed to COVID-19.

This chain's CDR3 is CASGFLAGPFLPYGYTF. CDR3 sequence (DNA): TGTGCTAGTGGTTTCCTCGCAGGGCCCTTCCTACCCTATGGCTACACCTTC. The J gene is TRBJ1-2, the V gene TRBV12-5, with D possibly being TRBD1 (5 bases). Per the germline V gene, CDR1 is LGHNT and CDR2 is FRNRAP. The CDR3 covers 17 residues. Deletions cut 3 bases from V and 4 bases from J, with 21 bases between.

The chain recombines TRBV18 with TRBJ2-1; TRBD2 matches at 7 bases. The CDR3 sequence is 19 residues long. The germline V gene encodes CDR1 KGHSH and CDR2 LQKENI. The J segment lost 0 bases and the V segment lost 4 bases, leaving 15 bases of the junction unmatched. The CDR3 sequence is CASSLTSLIPLSSYNEQFF. The DNA of the CDR3 is TGTGCCAGCTCACTGACTAGCCTTATCCCCCTGAGCTCCTACAATGAGCAGTTCTTC. Based on the CDR3 plus reference TRBV18 and TRBJ2-1, the full variable domain is NAGVMQNPRHLVRRRGQEARLRCSPMKGHSHVYWYRQLPEEGLKFMVYLQKENIIDESGMPKERFSAEFPKEGPSILRIQQVVRGDSAAYFCASSLTSLIPLSSYNEQFFGPGTRLTVL.

The rearrangement joins TRBV28 to TRBJ1-6, with D possibly matching TRBD1 (5 bases). The V end was cut by 5 bases, the J end by 0 bases, with 14 bases between. This CDR3 has 17 residues. Germline-derived CDR1 and CDR2 are MDHEN and SYDVKM. In nucleotides, the CDR3 is TGTGCCAGCAGTCCCCGACAGTTAAGCTCCTATAATTCACCCCTCCACTTT. It specifies CASSPRQLSSYNSPLHF.

The CDR3 coding sequence is TGTGCCAGCAGTTCTTCCGGGCGGGAGAATGAAAAACTGTTTTTT. The encoded protein is CASSSSGRENEKLFF. The chain carries TRBV6-5 and TRBJ1-4; no clear D. Germline lookup yields CDR1 MNHEY and CDR2 SVGAGI. V was pared by 4 bases and J by 5 bases, with 14 bases between. This CDR3 is 15 amino acids long.

This clone was seen just once. J is TRBJ2-5 and V is TRBV6-5; D possibly corresponds to TRBD1 (5 bases). This CDR3 contains 14 residues. Trimming pared 2 bases from V and 2 bases from J, leaving 9 bases between. Germline V gene lookup returns CDR1 MNHEY and CDR2 SVGAGI. The CDR3 loop is CASSYDQGQETQYF. CDR3 coding DNA: TGTGCCAGCAGTTACGACCAGGGACAAGAGACCCAGTACTTC.

This clone appeared a single time. The chain employs TRBV12-3 or TRBV12-4 and TRBJ2-5; D may be TRBD2 (6 bases). The ends were cut back, 3 bases at V and 5 bases at J, with 10 bases in the middle. The CDR3 has 13 amino acids. The DNA for the CDR3 is TGTGCCAGCAGTTTTGGGCTAGCGGAGACCCAGTACTTC. This codes for CASSFGLAETQYF.

The J gene is TRBJ1-4, the V gene TRBV30; a possible D gene is TRBD1 (6 bases). Looked up from germline, CDR1 is GTSNPN and CDR2 is SVGIG (reference sequence). This CDR3 has 19 amino acids. Trimming pared 3 bases from V and 4 bases from J, leaving 27 bases between. CDR3 bases: TGTGCCTGGAGCGCCCGTGGCAGGGGCCTAAGAGGGGGTAATGAAAAACTGTTTTTT. Its translation: CAWSARGRGLRGGNEKLFF.

The chain joins TRBV7-2 to TRBJ2-1; TRBD1 aligns across 9 bases. The J segment lost 3 bases and the V segment lost 5 bases, leaving 5 bases of the junction unmatched. The CDR3 is 15 residues long. CDR1 is SGHTA and CDR2 is FQGNSA in the germline V gene. This CDR3 reads CASSPTGGNYNEQFF. In nucleotides, the CDR3 is TGTGCCAGCAGCCCGACAGGGGGGAACTACAATGAGCAGTTCTTC.

The gene calls are TRBV4-1 and TRBJ2-7; 11 bases are a match to TRBD2. The CDR3 runs to 16 residues. Germline V CDR1 and CDR2: MGHRA, YSYEKL. J gave up 2 bases and V 2 bases, and 5 bases lay outside the gene matches. The CDR3 region has the DNA TGCGCCAGCAGCCAAACTATAGCGGGGGGGACCTACGAGCAGTACTTC. It translates to CASSQTIAGGTYEQYF.

This clone showed up just once. The rearrangement joins TRBV28 to TRBJ2-7, with 7 bases identical to TRBD2. The trim removed 2 bases at V and 4 bases at J, leaving 8 bases unmatched. In germline, CDR1 is MDHEN, CDR2 SYDVKM. The CDR3 totals 15 residues. Written as DNA, the CDR3 is TGTGCCAGCAGTTTAAGCGGCGGCGGGGGATACGAGCAGTACTTC. This encodes CASSLSGGGGYEQYF. The full variable domain, with the rest looked up from reference TRBV28 and TRBJ2-7, is DVKVTQSSRYLVKRTGEKVFLECVQDMDHENMFWYRQDPGLGLRLIYFSYDVKMKEKGDIPEGYSVSREKKERFSLILESASTNQTSMYLCASSLSGGGGYEQYFGPGTRLTVT.

This chain joins TRBV7-6 and TRBJ1-2; possible D gene TRBD1, 5 bases. The germline gives CDR1 SGHVS, CDR2 FNYEAQ. CDR3 size: 13 residues. Between the trimmed V and J ends, which lost 5 bases and 11 bases, there was a span of 18 bases. For the CDR3, the DNA is TGTGCCAGCAGCCCCCACGTCCTCGGGGGATACACCTTC. As protein: CASSPHVLGGYTF.

The CDR3 DNA sequence: TGTGCCAGCAGTTTATGGGGGGGACAGGGGTTGGGAGAGCAGTTCTTC. Amino acid sequence: CASSLWGGQGLGEQFF. The V gene is TRBV27, the J gene TRBJ2-1; 10 positions match TRBD1. The germline V gene encodes CDR1 MNHEY and CDR2 SMNVEV (reference sequence). With 1 base clipped from V and 10 bases from J, the junction kept 10 bases outside the gene matches. This CDR3 comprises 16 residues.

The chain uses TRBV3-1 (or the pseudogene TRBV3-2) and TRBJ1-2; TRBD1 might be the D (5 bases). This CDR3 is 14 amino acids long. Germline CDR1 and CDR2: LGHDT and YNNKEL (reference sequence). V shed 6 bases and J shed 6 bases, with 17 bases lying between them. The CDR3 loop reads CASSKGLPGDGYTF. CDR3 nucleotides: TGTGCCAGCAGTAAGGGACTCCCCGGGGATGGCTACACCTTC.

This chain links TRBV7-2 with TRBJ1-3, with TRBD1 as a possible D gene (6 bases). The CDR3 runs to 14 residues. CDR1 is SGHTA, CDR2 FQGNSA, per germline. Trimming took off 2 bases at V and 6 bases at J, with 11 bases between the two ends. The CDR3 bases are TGTGCCAGCAGCTTATGGGACATAGCAAACACCATATATTTT. Protein product: CASSLWDIANTIYF.

The chain combines TRBV7-3 with TRBJ2-3; 13 bases map to TRBD2. The CDR3 is made up of 16 amino acids. With 5 bases clipped from V and 1 base from J, the junction kept 3 bases outside the gene matches. The germline V gene has CDR1 SGHTA and CDR2 FQGTGA. This CDR3 reads CASSAGTSGGTDTQYF. The CDR3, as DNA: TGTGCCAGCAGCGCCGGGACTAGCGGGGGCACAGATACGCAGTATTTT.

The rearrangement joins TRBV30 to TRBJ1-2; 7 bases map to TRBD1. The length of the CDR3 is 14 residues. CDR1 and CDR2 from the germline V gene are GTSNPN and SVGIG (reference sequence). With V trimmed by 1 base and J by 4 bases, 6 bases remained unmatched. The CDR3 protein is CAWSAAGGIYGYTF. CDR3 in DNA: TGTGCCTGGAGTGCGGCAGGGGGGATCTATGGCTACACCTTC.

V usage is TRBV4-1 and J usage is TRBJ1-2, with unresolved D. V lost 0 bases, J lost 2 bases, and 10 bases lay in between. The CDR3 is 15 residues long. The V gene's germline CDR1 is MGHRA and CDR2 YSYEKL. The CDR3 reads CASSQDRTGNYGYTF. For the CDR3, the DNA is TGCGCCAGCAGCCAAGATAGGACGGGAAACTATGGCTACACCTTC.

The CDR3 sequence is CASSTWAGWPGELFF. The DNA for the CDR3 is TGTGCCAGTAGTACTTGGGCAGGGTGGCCCGGGGAGCTGTTTTTT. This chain uses TRBV19 with TRBJ2-2; the D gene is possibly TRBD1 (5 bases). The CDR3 has 15 residues. The germline V gene encodes CDR1 LNHDA and CDR2 SQIVND (reference sequence). Trimming left V 4 bases short and J 6 bases short, with 15 bases between.

The chain uses TRBV15 and TRBJ2-7; TRBD1 matches 7 bases. V gave up 5 bases and J gave up 0 bases; unmatched junction bases: 16. The germline V gene has CDR1 LNHNV and CDR2 YYDKDF (reference sequence). The CDR3 totals 18 residues. The CDR3 DNA is TGTGCCACCAGCGGACAAATGACCGGGACAGTTAGCTCCTACGAGCAGTACTTC. This encodes CATSGQMTGTVSSYEQYF.

CDR3 region: CASSPGIQTNEQFF. CDR3 DNA: TGTGCCAGCTCACCCGGGATCCAAACCAATGAGCAGTTCTTC. The chain uses TRBV18 and TRBJ2-1; possible D gene TRBD2, 5 bases. The V gene lost 3 bases and the J gene lost 6 bases, with 12 bases spanning the gap. There are 14 residues in the CDR3. Germline V CDR1 and CDR2: KGHSH, LQKENI. The entire variable domain, with the rest obtained from reference TRBV18 and TRBJ2-1, is as follows: NAGVMQNPRHLVRRRGQEARLRCSPMKGHSHVYWYRQLPEEGLKFMVYLQKENIIDESGMPKERFSAEFPKEGPSILRIQQVVRGDSAAYFCASSPGIQTNEQFFGPGTRLTVL.

DNA of the CDR3: TGTGCCAGCAGTCCCTCCTTCGAGGTGATAGGCTACACCTTC. Its protein product is CASSPSFEVIGYTF. The chain recombines TRBV28 with TRBJ1-2; no clear D. The CDR3 is 14 amino acids. Trimming cost V 5 bases and J 8 bases, with 18 bases left between them. Per the germline V gene, CDR1 is MDHEN and CDR2 is SYDVKM.

The CDR3 DNA reads as TGTGCCAGTAGTGTTCGTAGGGGAAATGAGCAGTTCTTC. This sequence encodes CASSVRRGNEQFF. The chain joins TRBV19 to TRBJ2-1; possibly TRBD1 for D (5 bases). Germline V gene lookup returns CDR1 LNHDA and CDR2 SQIVND (reference sequence). Deletions cut 5 bases from V and 7 bases from J, with 12 bases between. The CDR3 is 13 amino acids.

V gene TRBV30 combines with J gene TRBJ1-5; D gene ambiguous. The CDR3 sequence is 13 residues long. Between the trimmed V and J ends, which lost 4 bases and 9 bases, there was a span of 16 bases. Germline V gene data show CDR1 as GTSNPN and CDR2 as SVGIG (reference sequence). The CDR3 DNA sequence: TGTGCCTGGAACACACAGTCGTCCTCGCCCCAGCATTTT. Translated: CAWNTQSSSPQHF.

The chain joins TRBV6-5 to TRBJ1-2, with D possibly matching TRBD1 (5 bases). This CDR3 comprises 15 residues. The V gene lost 4 bases and the J gene lost 2 bases, with 14 bases spanning the gap. Germline V gene sequence: CDR1 MNHEY, CDR2 SVGAGI. The CDR3 DNA reads TGTGCCAGCAGTTCCGACACAGGTGACAACTATGGCTACACCTTC. Its protein is CASSSDTGDNYGYTF.

This sequence joins TRBV7-2 and TRBJ1-2; D unresolved. V lost 5 bases and J lost 1, with 11 bases in between. Germline V CDR1 and CDR2: SGHTA, FQGNSA. This CDR3 comprises 14 residues. The CDR3 spells CASSPPALNYGYTF. The CDR3 nucleotides read TGTGCCAGCAGCCCCCCCGCACTTAACTATGGCTACACCTTC. The variable domain in full, with the rest retrieved from reference TRBV7-2 and TRBJ1-2, is GAGVSQSPSNKVTEKGKDVELRCDPISGHTALYWYRQSLGQGLEFLIYFQGNSAPDKSGLPSDRFSAERTGGSVSTLTIQRTQQEDSAVYLCASSPPALNYGYTFGSGTRLTVV.

The chain has TRBV4-2 and TRBJ2-3; 7 bases are a match to TRBD2. With 0 bases clipped from V and 3 bases from J, the junction kept 12 bases outside the gene matches. The CDR3 covers 18 residues. Germline loops: CDR1 LGHNA, CDR2 YNFKEQ. Here the CDR3 reads CASSQDGRAGVGTDTQYF. Here the CDR3 DNA reads TGTGCCAGCAGCCAAGATGGCCGGGCGGGAGTAGGAACAGATACGCAGTATTTT.

The CDR3 is CASSYQAGTNTGELFF. CDR3 DNA sequence: TGTGCCAGCAGTTACCAGGCAGGGACGAACACCGGGGAGCTGTTTTTT. The chain employs TRBV6-5 and TRBJ2-2; a weak D match, TRBD1 (5 bases). V was trimmed by 2 bases and J by 0 bases, leaving 10 bases between them. The CDR3 runs 16 residues. In germline, CDR1 is MNHEY, CDR2 SVGAGI.

V is TRBV5-1 and J is TRBJ2-3; D is uncertain. The ends were cut back, 0 bases at V and 6 bases at J, with 8 bases in the middle. The CDR3 runs 13 residues. Germline CDR1 SGHRS, CDR2 YFSETQ. CDR3 in DNA: TGCGCCAGCAGCTTGGGAAACTCTGATACGCAGTATTTT. Translation: CASSLGNSDTQYF.

This chain uses TRBV5-6 with TRBJ2-2, with 7 bases lining up with TRBD1. Germline V CDR1 and CDR2: SGHDT, YYEEEE. This CDR3 spans 17 amino acids. V lost 0 bases, J lost 0 bases, and 5 bases stayed unmatched. This CDR3 is CASSLAARGTNTGELFF. In DNA form, the CDR3 reads TGTGCCAGCAGCTTGGCCGCCAGGGGGACGAACACCGGGGAGCTGTTTTTT.

The gene calls are TRBV5-1 and TRBJ2-1; D gene uncertain. V dropped 2 bases and J dropped 2 bases, with 11 bases sitting between them. Germline lookup yields CDR1 SGHRS and CDR2 YFSETQ. The CDR3 runs 15 residues. CDR3 DNA sequence: TGCGCCAGCAGCTTTGAAAGCCAAACCTACAATGAGCAGTTCTTC. Translation gives CASSFESQTYNEQFF.

This chain links TRBV5-1 with TRBJ1-1, with TRBD1 matching over 7 bases. J was trimmed by 0 bases and V by 3 bases; bases with no gene match: 8. CDR1 and CDR2 (germline): SGHRS, YFSETQ. The CDR3 loop spans 16 amino acids. CDR3 residues: CASSWRQGRMNTEAFF. The CDR3 DNA is TGCGCCAGCAGCTGGCGACAGGGACGCATGAACACTGAAGCTTTCTTT.

Only one count was recorded for this clone. The rearrangement links TRBV5-1 to TRBJ2-1, with 13 nucleotides matching TRBD2. The CDR3 is 19 residues long. With V trimmed by 1 base and J by 0 bases, 7 bases remained unmatched. CDR1 is SGHRS, CDR2 YFSETQ, per germline. CDR3 residues: CASSLNGLAGVSSYNEQFF. DNA of the CDR3: TGCGCCAGCAGCTTGAATGGACTAGCGGGGGTGAGCTCCTACAATGAGCAGTTCTTC.